This section outlines one T cell receptor (beta chain) sequence together with its context. Its specificity is unknown. The germline V gene encodes CDR1 PRHDT and CDR2 FYEKMQ (reference sequence). Trimming at V came to 5 bases and at J to 6 bases, leaving 7 bases not matched to a gene. This CDR3 is 15 amino acids long. The run depth of the assay was deep. Here immunoSEQ multiplex PCR was the method, and the copy in TCRdb shows in-frame clones only, minus some. The sample lists roughly 2.2 million clones; 90% to 95% were seen once. The data derive from a study of shared clonotypes between healthy human individuals. Study background: Donors had three CD4 naive, three CD4 memory, two CD8 naive and one CD8 memory plate apiece. Study conclusions and caveats: Despite large depth, sorted-subset datasets appeared incompletely sequenced.

Every contributor of samples was a Caucasian grown-up residing in Nashville, Tennessee. This chain links TRBV13 with TRBJ1-1, with TRBD1 matching over 12 bases. The clonotype originates from a man aged 18 to 29 in good health. Some clones in this sample may be carry-over from other donors' samples. Source material: naive CD4+ T cells from PBMCs. Subset described: CD45RA+ positively selected. CDR3 bases: TGTGCCAGCAGCCCCCGGGACAGGGGGCAGGCTGAAGCTTTCTTT. Translated, it gives CASSPRDRGQAEAFF.